The rows below give T cell receptor beta chains drawn from one sample of a study of blood T cells in healthy people across ages. TCRdb independently ran MiXCR on the 5' RACE reads; one entry per CDR3 protein. The sample records about 1.5 million distinct CDR3 sequences, about 42% being singletons. Sequenced material: blood. These receptors were collected from a woman aged 18-29 years in good health. Each CDR3 is given with its conserved first and last residue. The D gene is left open where the match is weak. Clone sizes are given selectively: once, few, many, or a class where the clone is expanded.

TRBJ2-1 NA TRBV5-1 NA CASSLGTDSYEQFF TGCGCCAGCAGCCTCGGGACGGACTCCTACGAGCAGTTCTTC
TRBJ1-6 NA TRBV7-2 NA CASSRMDQSYSPLHF TGTGCCAGCAGCCGTATGGACCAGAGTTATTCACCCCTCCACTTT
TRBJ2-1 TRBD1 TRBV29-1 few CSGRPGQGYNEQFF TGCAGCGGTCGGCCGGGACAGGGATACAATGAGCAGTTCTTC
TRBJ1-1 NA TRBV12-5 NA CASGEPSFTGSNTEAFF TGTGCTAGTGGCGAACCCTCATTCACAGGGTCGAACACTGAAGCTTTCTTT
TRBJ2-1 NA TRBV28 NA CTSSSPRERDNEQFF TGTACCAGCAGTTCCCCCCGGGAGAGGGACAATGAGCAGTTCTTC
TRBJ1-2 TRBD1 TRBV7-2 NA CASSVGQPYGYTF TGTGCCAGCAGCGTGGGACAGCCCTATGGCTACACCTTC
TRBJ2-3 TRBD2 TRBV4-1 NA CASSQRLAGDTDTQYF TGCGCCAGCAGCCAACGACTAGCGGGGGACACAGATACGCAGTATTTT
TRBJ1-6 NA TRBV6-6 NA CASSYSKVRYGSPLHF TGTGCCAGCAGTTACTCGAAGGTCCGGTACGGTTCACCCCTCCACTTT
TRBJ1-2 NA TRBV7-2 NA CASSLGFAGRNYGYTF TGTGCCAGCAGCTTAGGGTTCGCAGGGCGAAACTATGGCTACACCTTC
TRBJ1-4 TRBD1 TRBV16 NA CASSSTGGYEKLFF TGTGCCAGCAGCTCGACAGGGGGTTATGAAAAACTGTTTTTT
TRBJ2-7 NA TRBV29-1 once CSVTGELDYEQYF TGCAGCGTGACCGGCGAGTTGGATTACGAGCAGTACTTC
TRBJ2-3 NA TRBV25-1 NA CASSDWVVYF TGTGCCAGCAGTGATTGGGTAGTGTATTTT
TRBJ2-7 NA TRBV6-1 NA CASTWGSAYEQYF TGTGCCAGCACCTGGGGCAGCGCCTACGAGCAGTACTTC
TRBJ2-2 TRBD2 TRBV7-3 NA CASSILAGVTGELFF TGTGCCAGCAGCATCCTAGCGGGAGTGACCGGGGAGCTGTTTTTT
TRBJ2-5 TRBD2 TRBV4-1 NA CASSPSGGEETQYF TGCGCCAGCAGCCCTAGCGGGGGGGAAGAGACCCAGTACTTC
TRBJ2-7 NA TRBV12-3/TRBV12-4 NA CASTPGDFPYEQYF TGTGCCAGCACCCCCGGGGATTTCCCCTACGAGCAGTACTTC
TRBJ1-2 NA TRBV12-3/TRBV12-4 NA CVSSHLGDGYTF TGTGTCAGCAGCCATCTGGGGGATGGCTACACCTTC
TRBJ2-7 NA TRBV10-3 NA CAISPGTQSYEQYF TGTGCCATCAGCCCCGGGACACAGTCCTACGAGCAGTACTTC
TRBJ2-7 TRBD1 TRBV7-2 NA CASTGAITYEQYF TGTGCCAGTACAGGGGCCATAACCTACGAGCAGTACTTC
TRBJ1-6 NA TRBV4-1 NA CASSQGMSPLHF TGCGCCAGCAGCCAAGGGATGTCACCCCTCCACTTT
TRBJ2-1 NA TRBV6-5 many CASMGNEQFF TGTGCCAGCATGGGCAATGAGCAGTTCTTC
TRBJ1-1 NA TRBV20-1 few CSARLPGNTKAFF TGCAGTGCTAGACTTCCGGGGAACACTAAAGCTTTCTTT
TRBJ2-4 NA TRBV3-1 NA CASSRSHQQYF TGTGCCAGCAGCCGGTCCCATCAGCAGTACTTC
TRBJ2-6 NA TRBV7-9 NA CATLGVFFSGANVLTF TGTGCCACTTTAGGAGTTTTTTTCTCTGGGGCCAACGTCCTGACTTTC
TRBJ2-1 TRBD2 TRBV27 few CASTSQLAPPYNEQFF TGTGCCAGCACCTCTCAACTAGCGCCTCCCTACAATGAGCAGTTCTTC
TRBJ2-3 NA TRBV6-6 NA CASRNSGTHSTDTQYF TGTGCCAGCCGAAATTCCGGGACACATAGCACAGATACGCAGTATTTT